This T cell receptor beta chain was recorded in a study of control samples from healthy donors and cancer patients (dated by TCRdb to 2020 to 2022). The library was built by means of the immunoSEQ multiplex PCR assay. Imported from immuneACCESS, the table was reduced by TCRdb to in-frame sequences with V and J called. These copies leave out some clones; in studies compared against another copy, an unresolved V gene accounts for under half, and the cause of the remainder is not known. This sample gives around 85,000 clones in total; around 94% of them show up just once. The biggest ten clones account for around 4.5% of the sample. Note on this clone: Its antigen target is currently unknown. Base qualities are not provided; no much larger clone lies one nucleotide away.

As encoded in the germline V gene, CDR1 is MDHEN while CDR2 is SYDVKM. The junction carries 11 bases between V and J, which are trimmed by 6 bases and 8 bases respectively. The CDR3, from cysteine to phenylalanine, totals 12 residues. Only the CDR3 region is kept as DNA, spanning 36 bases read in frame from base 1. The chain is assembled from TRBV28 and TRBJ2-1; the D gene lacks a confident call. The sequence was collected from a young woman in good health. The sample was blood. The DNA sequence is TGTGCCAGCAGGTCCGGGCTCCATGAGCAGTTCTTC. This encodes CASRSGLHEQFF.